This TCR beta chain was documented in a study of T cell clonality in common variable immunodeficiency. Sequencing used immunoSEQ multiplex PCR; TCRdb keeps in-frame clones, though not all of them. Altogether approximately 28,000 clones were found in the sample, and no singletons occur. Trimming took 5 bases from V and 3 from J; bases not matched to a gene: 8. The germline CDR1 and CDR2 sequences are DFQATT and SNEGSKA (reference sequence). This CDR3 is 15 amino acids long. CVID subjects were neither ill nor on immunomodulatory or immunosuppressive medication at sampling. Each donor provided roughly 5 to 8 ml of heparinized whole blood. Study results and limitations: Fewer deletions and N-nucleotide insertions were reportedly seen in common variable immunodeficiency TCR beta sequences. CVID subjects had higher TCRbeta clonality than healthy controls, most marked in about a third.

In this sample, this clone turned up a few times. Its antigen is as yet unknown. The read is 3 residues too short to cover the CDR3 end, so that end is filled in from the germline J gene. This TCR derives from a human donor with common variable immunodeficiency. This chain links TRBV20-1 with TRBJ2-7; TRBD2 aligns across 12 bases. Sequenced input: peripheral blood mononuclear cells. This CDR3 reads CSAGRLAGASYEQYF. The sequenced part of the CDR3 DNA is TGCAGTGCTGGCCGACTAGCGGGAGCGAGCTACGAG.